This TCR beta chain was documented in a study of blood T cell repertoires in COVID-19. Study-wide background: Acute and convalescent COVID-19 specimens originated in the United States, Italy and Spain. PBMCs, B-cell-depleted T cells, or T cells were the source of the cDNA or gDNA that made up the material.

Deletions cut 2 bases from V and 4 bases from J, with 5 bases between. This CDR3 has 13 residues. Germline loops: CDR1 SGHTA, CDR2 FQGNSA. Data came from immunoSEQ multiplex PCR; TCRdb stores just in-frame clones and leaves some out. The sample contains 87,000 or so clones, 88% of which appear only once. The sequence was obtained from a man older than 75 with acute or convalescent COVID-19. The rearrangement joins TRBV7-2 to TRBJ1-4, with no clear D. The sequencing sample was made of peripheral blood. CDR3 loop: CASSLRFNEKLFF. CDR3 sequence (DNA): TGTGCCAGCAGCTTACGGTTTAATGAAAAACTGTTTTTT.